The rows below give T cell receptor beta chains drawn from one sample of a study of PD-1 blockade in mismatch repair-deficient tumors. Assay used: immunoSEQ multiplex PCR; TCRdb lists only in-frame clones, some missing. The sample has approximately 40,000 clones, roughly 80% seen once. Material: peripheral blood, obtained 4 weeks after starting pembrolizumab. These receptors were taken from an adult with mismatch repair-deficient cancer. Both conserved end residues are part of each CDR3. Fields, in order: J gene, D gene, clone size, V gene, CDR3 DNA, CDR3 protein. The D gene is left open where the match is weak. Clone size, where shown, is once, few, many, or a class for clones that have expanded.

j_gene: TRBJ2-7; d_gene: NA; abundance: NA; v_gene: TRBV7-8; CDR3nt: TGTGCCAGCAGCTTATCGGTAGGACAGACCCACGAGCAGTACTTC; CDR3aa: CASSLSVGQTHEQYF
j_gene: TRBJ2-1; d_gene: TRBD2; abundance: NA; v_gene: TRBV5-6; CDR3nt: TGTGCCAGCAGCCGAACCGATGGACTAGACGCCTACAATGAGCAGTTCTTC; CDR3aa: CASSRTDGLDAYNEQFF
j_gene: TRBJ2-3; d_gene: NA; abundance: NA; v_gene: TRBV4-1; CDR3nt: TGCGCCAGCAGCCAAGATCTAGGAGGGAACACAGATACGCAGTATTTT; CDR3aa: CASSQDLGGNTDTQYF
j_gene: TRBJ1-5; d_gene: NA; abundance: NA; v_gene: TRBV6-1; CDR3nt: TGTGCCAGCAGTGTAGATCTTCCGCCCCAGCATTTT; CDR3aa: CASSVDLPPQHF
j_gene: TRBJ1-1; d_gene: NA; abundance: NA; v_gene: TRBV11-3; CDR3nt: TGTGCCAGCCGGACGTCGAGCGCTGGGAACACTGAAGCTTTCTTT; CDR3aa: CASRTSSAGNTEAFF
j_gene: TRBJ2-3; d_gene: TRBD2; abundance: NA; v_gene: TRBV30; CDR3nt: TGTGCCTGGACGGGAGGCTATATAGGCACAGATACGCAGTATTTT; CDR3aa: CAWTGGYIGTDTQYF
j_gene: TRBJ2-7; d_gene: NA; abundance: NA; v_gene: TRBV15; CDR3nt: TGTGCCACCAGCAGAGAGGCGCGGGGGCCCTACGAGCAGTACTTC; CDR3aa: CATSREARGPYEQYF
j_gene: TRBJ1-1; d_gene: NA; abundance: NA; v_gene: TRBV5-4; CDR3nt: TGTGCCAGCAGCTTGGTCGAGGGCCGTGAAGCTTTCTTT; CDR3aa: CASSLVEGREAFF
j_gene: TRBJ2-3; d_gene: NA; abundance: once; v_gene: TRBV6-5; CDR3nt: TGTGCCAGCAGTGGGGGCCGTTCCACAGATACGCAGTATTTT; CDR3aa: CASSGGRSTDTQYF
j_gene: TRBJ1-5; d_gene: TRBD1; abundance: NA; v_gene: TRBV6-1; CDR3nt: TGTGCCAGCAGTGAAGGGACAGGGGGCAATCAGCCCCAGCATTTT; CDR3aa: CASSEGTGGNQPQHF
j_gene: TRBJ2-5; d_gene: TRBD1; abundance: NA; v_gene: TRBV6-5; CDR3nt: TGTGCCAGCAGCCTGGACAGGGGTGGAGAGACCCAGTACTTC; CDR3aa: CASSLDRGGETQYF
j_gene: TRBJ1-2; d_gene: TRBD1; abundance: NA; v_gene: TRBV27; CDR3nt: TGTGCCAGCAGTCCGAGACAGGGGGCGACGCGACGGTATGGCTACACCTTC; CDR3aa: CASSPRQGATRRYGYTF
j_gene: TRBJ2-1; d_gene: TRBD2; abundance: NA; v_gene: TRBV6-1; CDR3nt: TGTGCCAGCAGTGAAACTCTAGCGGACAATGAGCAGTTCTTC; CDR3aa: CASSETLADNEQFF
j_gene: TRBJ2-7; d_gene: TRBD1; abundance: NA; v_gene: TRBV5-4; CDR3nt: TGTGCCAGCAGCTATGACAGGGGAAGCTACGAGCAGTACTTC; CDR3aa: CASSYDRGSYEQYF
j_gene: TRBJ1-5; d_gene: NA; abundance: NA; v_gene: TRBV7-8; CDR3nt: TGTGCCAGCAGCCTAAGGGGAACCCCCAATCAGCCCCAGCATTTT; CDR3aa: CASSLRGTPNQPQHF
j_gene: TRBJ1-4; d_gene: TRBD1; abundance: once; v_gene: TRBV28; CDR3nt: TGTGCCAGCAGTACGACTCGGACAGGGGTGGAAAAACTGTTTTTT; CDR3aa: CASSTTRTGVEKLFF
j_gene: TRBJ2-1; d_gene: NA; abundance: NA; v_gene: TRBV4-2; CDR3nt: TGTGCCAGCAGCCAAGGGACAGGCGCGGGGCCCTACAATGAGCAGTTCTTC; CDR3aa: CASSQGTGAGPYNEQFF
j_gene: TRBJ2-5; d_gene: TRBD2; abundance: NA; v_gene: TRBV10-3; CDR3nt: TGTGCCATCGCGAGGGCGGCGGGGGGACAAGAGACCCAGTACTTC; CDR3aa: CAIARAAGGQETQYF
j_gene: TRBJ2-6; d_gene: NA; abundance: NA; v_gene: TRBV7-2; CDR3nt: TGTGCCAGCAGCTTACCCCACTCTGGGGCCAACGTCCTGACTTTC; CDR3aa: CASSLPHSGANVLTF
j_gene: TRBJ2-7; d_gene: NA; abundance: NA; v_gene: TRBV29-1; CDR3nt: TGCAGCGTGGAGAGCTCCTACGAGCAGTACTTC; CDR3aa: CSVESSYEQYF
j_gene: TRBJ2-7; d_gene: NA; abundance: NA; v_gene: TRBV27; CDR3nt: TGTGCCAGCAGCTACGACAGGTACTCCTACGAGCAGTACTTC; CDR3aa: CASSYDRYSYEQYF
j_gene: TRBJ2-7; d_gene: NA; abundance: few; v_gene: TRBV5-5; CDR3nt: TGTGCCAGCAGCTCCGCCTCCTACGAGCAGTACTTC; CDR3aa: CASSSASYEQYF
j_gene: TRBJ2-5; d_gene: NA; abundance: NA; v_gene: TRBV4-1; CDR3nt: TGCGCCAGCAGCCAAGGACCGTTCCAGTACTTC; CDR3aa: CASSQGPFQYF
j_gene: TRBJ2-7; d_gene: TRBD1; abundance: NA; v_gene: TRBV7-9; CDR3nt: TGTGCCAGCAGCGGACGGACAGGGACGCCCTACGAGCAGTACTTC; CDR3aa: CASSGRTGTPYEQYF
j_gene: TRBJ2-2; d_gene: NA; abundance: NA; v_gene: TRBV5-6; CDR3nt: TGTGCCAGCAGCTTGTTTGGGACACCCTTAACCGGGGAGCTGTTTTTT; CDR3aa: CASSLFGTPLTGELFF
j_gene: TRBJ2-5; d_gene: NA; abundance: NA; v_gene: TRBV2; CDR3nt: TGTGCCAGCAAGTGGCATCCCGGTCCCCAAGAGACCCAGTACTTC; CDR3aa: CASKWHPGPQETQYF
j_gene: TRBJ2-7; d_gene: TRBD1; abundance: NA; v_gene: TRBV4-1; CDR3nt: TGCGCCAGCAGCTCCAGGGGGCACCTCTACGAGCAGTACTTC; CDR3aa: CASSSRGHLYEQYF
j_gene: TRBJ2-3; d_gene: TRBD1; abundance: NA; v_gene: TRBV19; CDR3nt: TGTGCCAGTAGTCCCCGGGACAGGGTTACAGATACGCAGTATTTT; CDR3aa: CASSPRDRVTDTQYF
j_gene: TRBJ1-5; d_gene: NA; abundance: once; v_gene: TRBV21-1; CDR3nt: TGTGCCAGCAGCATTTTTTATAGCAATCAGCCCCAGCATTTT; CDR3aa: CASSIFYSNQPQHF
j_gene: TRBJ2-1; d_gene: NA; abundance: medium-sized; v_gene: TRBV6-1; CDR3nt: TGTGCCAGCAGTGTCGCGCCGGCCGGGGGTTCCTACAATGAGCAGTTCTTC; CDR3aa: CASSVAPAGGSYNEQFF
j_gene: TRBJ1-1; d_gene: NA; abundance: NA; v_gene: TRBV7-2; CDR3nt: TGTGCCAGCAGCTTAGGTCGGGGGAGCACTGAAGCTTTCTTT; CDR3aa: CASSLGRGSTEAFF
j_gene: TRBJ2-6; d_gene: NA; abundance: NA; v_gene: TRBV6-4; CDR3nt: TGTGCCAGCAGTGAGGGGGCTGGGGCCAACGTCCTGACTTTC; CDR3aa: CASSEGAGANVLTF
j_gene: TRBJ1-2; d_gene: NA; abundance: NA; v_gene: TRBV11-3; CDR3nt: TGTGCCAGCAGCTTAGGGGCAGGGAATACTGGCTACACCTTC; CDR3aa: CASSLGAGNTGYTF
j_gene: TRBJ1-1; d_gene: NA; abundance: NA; v_gene: TRBV5-6; CDR3nt: TGTGCCAGCAGCCGTATAGGTTCGGGCACTGAAGCTTTCTTT; CDR3aa: CASSRIGSGTEAFF
j_gene: TRBJ1-5; d_gene: NA; abundance: NA; v_gene: TRBV7-8; CDR3nt: TGTGCCAGCAGCTCCAGGGGCTATCAGCCCCAGCATTTT; CDR3aa: CASSSRGYQPQHF
j_gene: TRBJ2-1; d_gene: NA; abundance: NA; v_gene: TRBV6-4; CDR3nt: TGTGCCAGCAGCGGGGGCAGCGGAGGGTACAATGAGCAGTTCTTC; CDR3aa: CASSGGSGGYNEQFF
j_gene: TRBJ2-5; d_gene: NA; abundance: NA; v_gene: TRBV6-1; CDR3nt: TGTGCCAGCAGTGAACCAGGTCAGCAAGAGACCCAGTACTTC; CDR3aa: CASSEPGQQETQYF
j_gene: TRBJ2-7; d_gene: NA; abundance: NA; v_gene: TRBV19; CDR3nt: TGTGCCAGTAGTATGCGACACCCTTACGAGCAGTACTTC; CDR3aa: CASSMRHPYEQYF
j_gene: TRBJ1-1; d_gene: NA; abundance: NA; v_gene: TRBV18; CDR3nt: TGTGCCAGCTCACCGGGGGTCCCGCCTGAAGCTTTCTTT; CDR3aa: CASSPGVPPEAFF
j_gene: TRBJ1-1; d_gene: NA; abundance: once; v_gene: TRBV9; CDR3nt: TGTGCCAGCAGCGTAGTACCCATGGACAGCACGAACACTGAAGCTTTCTTT; CDR3aa: CASSVVPMDSTNTEAFF